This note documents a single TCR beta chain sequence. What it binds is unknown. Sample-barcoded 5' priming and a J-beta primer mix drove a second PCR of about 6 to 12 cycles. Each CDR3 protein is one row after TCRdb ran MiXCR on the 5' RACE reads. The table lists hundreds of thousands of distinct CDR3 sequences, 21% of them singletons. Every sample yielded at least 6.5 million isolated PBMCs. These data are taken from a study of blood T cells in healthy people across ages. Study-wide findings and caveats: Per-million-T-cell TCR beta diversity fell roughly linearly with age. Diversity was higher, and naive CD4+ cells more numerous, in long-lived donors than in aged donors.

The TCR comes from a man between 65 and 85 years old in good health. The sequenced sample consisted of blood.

CDR3 protein: CASSQNRGKSSYEQYF. DNA for the CDR3: TGTGCCAGCAGTCAAAACAGGGGGAAAAGCTCCTACGAGCAGTACTTC. V and J are TRBV28 and TRBJ2-1; 8 nucleotides agree with TRBD1. The end of the DNA is better explained by TRBJ2-7, so the J call may be wrong. Germline V lookup: CDR1 MDHEN, CDR2 SYDVKM. This CDR3 has 16 residues.